This TCR beta chain emerged from a study of blood T cell repertoires in COVID-19. Overall study context: Samples of COVID-19 (acute and convalescent) were obtained from the United States, Italy and Spain. The cDNA or gDNA used as material had been derived from T cells, B-cell-depleted T cells, or PBMCs.

Source study methods: Estimation of nucleated cell counts relied on the amplification of reference gene primers. Here immunoSEQ multiplex PCR was the method, and the copy in TCRdb shows in-frame clones only, minus some. V and J calls and clone size follow that table, whereas D and trimming were derived from the DNA. The top ten hold approximately 3% of the sample, which has 340,000 or so clones, around 88% seen once. With 2 bases clipped from V and 5 bases from J, the junction kept 9 bases outside the gene matches. Germline CDR1 is SGHNT and CDR2 is YYREEE (reference sequence). CDR3 length: 16 residues.

Sample: peripheral blood. This TCR came from a man aged 30 to 45 with active or convalescent COVID-19. V gene TRBV5-4 combines with J gene TRBJ2-7; 11 nucleotides line up with TRBD2. CDR3 residues: CASSLKLAGVAHEQYF. The CDR3 DNA reads as TGTGCCAGCAGCTTAAAACTAGCGGGAGTGGCCCACGAGCAGTACTTC.